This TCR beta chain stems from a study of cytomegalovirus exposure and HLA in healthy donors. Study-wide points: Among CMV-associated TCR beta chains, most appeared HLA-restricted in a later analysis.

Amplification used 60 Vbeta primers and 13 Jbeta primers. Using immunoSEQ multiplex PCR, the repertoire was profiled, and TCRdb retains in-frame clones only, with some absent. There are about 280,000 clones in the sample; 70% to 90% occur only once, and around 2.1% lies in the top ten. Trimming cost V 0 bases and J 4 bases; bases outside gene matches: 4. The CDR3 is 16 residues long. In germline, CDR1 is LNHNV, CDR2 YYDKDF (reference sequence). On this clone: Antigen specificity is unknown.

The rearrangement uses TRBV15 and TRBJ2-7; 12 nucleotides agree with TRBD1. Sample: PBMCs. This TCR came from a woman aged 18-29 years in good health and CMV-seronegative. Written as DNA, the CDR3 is TGTGCCACCAGCAGAGATCTGGGACAGGGGGCTTACGAGCAGTACTTC. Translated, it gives CATSRDLGQGAYEQYF.